A selection of T cell receptor beta chains follows, all from one sample in a study of blood T cells in healthy people across ages. TCRdb re-analysed the 5' RACE reads in MiXCR, keeping a single row per CDR3 protein. The sample shows around 1,000,000 distinct CDR3 sequences, 20% to 25% of them seen only once. These records were also assigned to another study, of T cells of mothers and their children.

The sequenced sample consisted of blood. The receptors originated from a girl aged 2 to 10 in good health. Both conserved end residues are part of each CDR3. D genes are given only for firm matches. Where a row states a size, it is once, few, many or the class of an expanded clone; other rows omit it.

J gene	clone size	V gene	CDR3 length	D gene	CDR3 protein	CDR3 DNA
TRBJ1-1	.	TRBV4-3	15	.	CASSQDRRPNTEAFF	TGCGCCAGCAGCCAAGATCGAAGACCTAACACTGAAGCTTTCTTT
TRBJ2-5	.	TRBV19	12	.	CASSPVIGEQYF	TGTGCCAGTAGTCCCGTGATAGGGGAGCAGTACTTC
TRBJ2-4	few	TRBV27	13	.	CASSSETKNIQYF	TGTGCCAGCAGTAGTGAAACCAAAAACATTCAGTACTTC
TRBJ1-5	few	TRBV6-1	15	.	CASSDRGGSNQPQHF	TGTGCCAGCAGTGATAGAGGGGGGAGTAATCAGCCCCAGCATTTT
TRBJ2-3	.	TRBV20-1	14	TRBD2	CSAQLAGLTDTQYF	TGCAGTGCTCAACTAGCGGGACTCACAGATACGCAGTATTTT
TRBJ1-1	.	TRBV11-2	17	TRBD1	CASSQNRAGQLNTEAFF	TGTGCCAGCAGCCAAAACCGGGCGGGACAGTTGAACACTGAAGCTTTCTTT
TRBJ2-2	few	TRBV2	13	.	CASSGMYTGELFF	TGTGCCAGCAGTGGAATGTACACCGGGGAGCTGTTTTTT
TRBJ2-7	.	TRBV28	14	.	CASSLRQDPYEQYF	TGTGCCAGCAGTCTCAGACAGGATCCCTACGAGCAGTACTTC
TRBJ1-2	few	TRBV29-1	14	.	CSVEGLTQIQVYTF	TGCAGCGTTGAAGGTCTAACACAAATTCAAGTCTACACCTTC
TRBJ1-1	.	TRBV4-1	15	.	CASSHGPARDTEAFF	TGCGCCAGCAGCCACGGACCGGCGAGGGACACTGAAGCTTTCTTT
TRBJ1-1	few	TRBV29-1	13	.	CSVGPALNTEAFF	TGCAGCGTTGGCCCCGCACTGAACACTGAAGCTTTCTTT
TRBJ2-7	few	TRBV28	17	.	CASSFRLVTTWSHEQYF	TGTGCCAGCAGTTTCCGGCTAGTTACTACGTGGTCCCACGAGCAGTACTTC
TRBJ1-2	.	TRBV6-1	13	.	CASRGGGTGGYTF	TGTGCCAGCCGCGGCGGGGGTACTGGAGGCTACACCTTC
TRBJ2-2	once	TRBV11-3	16	.	CASSLESAGGAGELFF	TGTGCCAGCAGCTTAGAGTCAGCGGGTGGCGCCGGGGAGCTGTTTTTT
TRBJ2-3	few	TRBV6-1	15	.	CASSEFSLPPDTQYF	TGTGCCAGCAGTGAATTCTCCCTCCCCCCAGATACGCAGTATTTT
TRBJ2-5	.	TRBV5-1	13	.	CASSLGQEPSQYF	TGCGCCAGCAGCTTGGGACAGGAACCATCGCAGTACTTC
TRBJ2-2	few	TRBV6-1	15	.	CASSEDRSYTGELFF	TGTGCCAGCAGTGAGGACAGAAGCTACACCGGGGAGCTGTTTTTT
TRBJ2-3	.	TRBV13	18	TRBD2	CASSTLVGASGETDTQYF	TGTGCCAGCAGCACTTTAGTAGGGGCTAGCGGGGAGACAGATACGCAGTATTTT
TRBJ2-1	.	TRBV14	15	.	CASSQDGNSYNEQFF	TGTGCCAGCAGCCAAGATGGAAATTCCTACAATGAGCAGTTCTTC
TRBJ2-5	few	TRBV25-1	12	.	CATTVWGETQYF	TGTGCCACCACAGTGTGGGGAGAGACCCAGTACTTC
TRBJ2-5	few	TRBV29-1	13	.	CSVALRTRETQYF	TGCAGCGTTGCTCTTCGTACTAGAGAGACCCAGTACTTC
TRBJ2-7	.	TRBV20-1	14	.	CSASGWGEAYEQYF	TGCAGTGCCAGCGGGTGGGGGGAGGCCTACGAGCAGTACTTC
TRBJ2-7	few	TRBV7-2	15	.	CASSQTPGRTYEQYF	TGTGCCAGCAGCCAAACCCCGGGACGGACCTACGAGCAGTACTTC
TRBJ2-7	.	TRBV21-1	16	.	CASSKGDSWTGHEQYF	TGTGCCAGCAGCAAAGGTGACTCATGGACAGGACACGAGCAGTACTTC
TRBJ1-3	few	TRBV20-1	15	.	CSAPRASSGGNTIYF	TGCAGTGCCCCCCGGGCATCTTCGGGAGGAAACACCATATATTTT
TRBJ2-3	few	TRBV5-1	15	.	CASSLDGLFTDTQYF	TGCGCCAGCAGCTTGGATGGCCTCTTCACAGATACGCAGTATTTT
TRBJ2-7	.	TRBV7-6	17	TRBD1	CASSPDRASGYSYEQYF	TGTGCCAGCAGCCCTGACAGGGCAAGTGGATACTCCTACGAGCAGTACTTC
TRBJ2-1	few	TRBV4-1	16	.	CASSQDWGSFNNEQFF	TGCGCCAGCAGCCAAGATTGGGGGTCCTTTAACAATGAGCAGTTCTTC
TRBJ1-1	.	TRBV7-9	14	.	CASSLIDGNTEAFF	TGTGCCAGCAGCTTAATAGACGGGAACACTGAAGCTTTCTTT
TRBJ1-1	.	TRBV5-1	14	TRBD1	CASSGDRVWTEAFF	TGCGCCAGCAGCGGTGACAGGGTGTGGACTGAAGCTTTCTTT
TRBJ2-7	.	TRBV5-1	18	TRBD2	CASSFSGGIPGLPYEQYF	TGCGCCAGCAGCTTTAGCGGGGGGATCCCGGGACTCCCCTACGAGCAGTACTTC
TRBJ2-7	.	TRBV4-3	15	.	CASSQDPGSVDEQYF	TGCGCCAGCAGCCAAGATCCCGGGAGTGTGGACGAGCAGTACTTC
TRBJ2-7	few	TRBV20-1	11	.	CSARDLSEQYF	TGCAGTGCTAGAGATCTCAGCGAGCAGTACTTC
TRBJ2-7	few	TRBV6-1	15	.	CASSEARGSVGEQYF	TGTGCCAGCAGTGAAGCGAGAGGGAGCGTCGGCGAGCAGTACTTC
TRBJ1-1	.	TRBV19	14	.	CASSTLRGSAEAFF	TGTGCCAGTAGTACCCTGAGGGGTAGCGCTGAAGCTTTCTTT
TRBJ1-6	.	TRBV5-5	13	.	CASSAILDSPLHF	TGTGCCAGCAGCGCCATCCTGGATTCACCCCTCCACTTT
TRBJ1-4	.	TRBV28	12	.	CASSGISGKLFF	TGTGCCAGCAGTGGGATAAGTGGAAAACTGTTTTTT
TRBJ2-7	.	TRBV6-6	14	.	CASLLPGQNYEQYF	TGTGCCAGCCTCTTACCGGGCCAAAACTACGAGCAGTACTTC
TRBJ2-1	.	TRBV7-3	15	TRBD1	CASSLVEKGALEQFF	TGTGCCAGCAGCTTGGTGGAAAAGGGGGCGCTTGAGCAGTTCTTC
TRBJ2-1	few	TRBV20-1	15	.	CSAQGAAGVSNEQFF	TGCAGTGCTCAGGGGGCGGCGGGGGTTAGCAATGAGCAGTTCTTC
TRBJ2-4	many	TRBV5-6	15	TRBD1	CASKWTGKDWDIQYF	TGTGCCAGCAAATGGACAGGGAAGGATTGGGACATTCAGTACTTC
TRBJ2-7	.	TRBV29-1	12	TRBD1	CSIDREIGEQYF	TGCAGCATTGACAGGGAAATAGGCGAGCAGTACTTC
TRBJ2-1	few	TRBV20-1	13	TRBD1	CSAPSDRAHEQFF	TGCAGTGCTCCCTCGGACAGGGCTCATGAGCAGTTCTTC
TRBJ2-1	.	TRBV13	16	TRBD2	CASSFPTSGGANEQFF	TGTGCCAGCAGCTTTCCGACTAGCGGGGGGGCAAATGAGCAGTTCTTC
TRBJ2-5	.	TRBV24-1	15	.	CATSDSHLAKETQYF	TGTGCCACCAGTGATTCACATCTAGCGAAAGAGACCCAGTACTTC
TRBJ2-7	.	TRBV12-3/TRBV12-4	13	TRBD1	CASSLGTGQGQYF	TGTGCCAGCAGTTTGGGGACAGGGCAGGGGCAGTACTTC
TRBJ1-5	many	TRBV18	14	.	CASSPGPGDQPQHF	TGTGCCAGCTCACCAGGACCAGGCGATCAGCCCCAGCATTTT
TRBJ2-5	once	TRBV7-3	15	.	CASSPRGAIQETQYF	TGTGCCAGCAGCCCTAGAGGAGCAATCCAAGAGACCCAGTACTTC